Following are 25 T cell receptor beta chains from one sample sequenced in a study of blood T cell repertoires in COVID-19. Here immunoSEQ multiplex PCR was the method, and the copy in TCRdb shows in-frame clones only, minus some. The sample yields roughly 360,000 clones, 70% to 90% seen once. The source material was PBMCs or T cells enriched from blood (not recorded which). The receptor set was obtained from a woman aged 30 to 39 with acute COVID-19.

The rearrangement uses TRBV27 and TRBJ1-1, with a tentative D call TRBD1 (5 bases). The CDR3 contains 11 residues. V lost 6 bases to trimming and J lost 5 bases, with 7 bases between them. Germline V lookup: CDR1 MNHEY, CDR2 SMNVEV (reference sequence). Written as DNA, the CDR3 is TGTGCCAGCAGGGGGGGAACTGAAGCTTTCTTT. Its protein is CASRGGTEAFF.

CDR3 sequence reads: CASSSGTGNTGELFF. The CDR3 bases are TGTGCCAGCTCCTCCGGGACAGGCAACACCGGGGAGCTGTTTTTT. This chain connects TRBV18 to TRBJ2-2; 8 positions match TRBD1. Germline V CDR1 and CDR2: KGHSH, LQKENI. With V trimmed by 6 bases and J by 2 bases, 5 bases remained unmatched. The CDR3 is 15 residues long.

As regards this clone: Other nucleotide sequences in the sample specify the same CDR3. The V gene is TRBV24-1, the J gene TRBJ2-1; 8 bases agree with TRBD1. Germline values: CDR1 KGHDR, CDR2 SFDVKD. Losses at the gene ends were 3 bases for V and 5 bases for J; bases not matched to a gene: 5. CDR3 length equals 15 residues. The CDR3 region has the DNA TGTGCCACCAGTGATCCCGGACAGGGAGACAATGAGCAGTTCTTC. Amino acid sequence: CATSDPGQGDNEQFF.

J is TRBJ1-1 and V is TRBV28, with D possibly being TRBD1 (5 bases). This CDR3 region has 15 residues. Germline V gives CDR1 MDHEN, CDR2 SYDVKM. Trimming removed 2 bases at V and 5 bases at J, with 15 bases between. CDR3 region: CASSLTGAGGTEAFF. The CDR3 DNA follows: TGTGCCAGCAGTTTAACAGGCGCCGGGGGGACTGAAGCTTTCTTT. Filled out from reference TRBV28 and TRBJ1-1, the complete variable domain reads DVKVTQSSRYLVKRTGEKVFLECVQDMDHENMFWYRQDPGLGLRLIYFSYDVKMKEKGDIPEGYSVSREKKERFSLILESASTNQTSMYLCASSLTGAGGTEAFFGQGTRLTVV.

As regards this clone: At one boundary the junction diverges from the germline segment, which might be a read error. The rearrangement links TRBV7-2 to TRBJ2-5, with D maybe TRBD2 (6 bases). CDR1 is SGHTA and CDR2 is FQGNSA in the germline V gene. CDR3 length: 16 residues. CDR3 DNA sequence: TGTGCCAGCAGCTCCGGGGGTACAGGAACCACCCGAACTCCCAACTTC. This gives the protein CASSSGGTGTTRTPNF.

The chain combines TRBV2 with TRBJ1-2; no clear D. V gave up 10 bases and J gave up 1 base, with 13 bases separating them. Germline CDR1 SNHLY, CDR2 FYNNEI. The CDR3 sequence is 13 residues long. The CDR3 sequence is CATYSPFNYGYTF. The CDR3 DNA follows: TGTGCCACCTACAGCCCGTTTAACTATGGCTACACCTTC.

The chain combines TRBV27 with TRBJ1-5; D remains unclear. Trimming removed 3 bases from V and 3 bases from J, with 9 bases in between. Looked up from germline, CDR1 is MNHEY and CDR2 is SMNVEV (reference sequence). The CDR3 loop spans 14 amino acids. The CDR3 DNA is TGTGCCAGCAGTTTCCCGGGGATCAATCAGCCCCAGCATTTT. Translated, it gives CASSFPGINQPQHF.

This clone was detected once. The rearrangement joins TRBV7-2 to TRBJ2-1; 8 positions agree with TRBD2. V was clipped by 5 bases and J by 5 bases; unmatched bases: 14. Germline V lookup: CDR1 SGHTA, CDR2 FQGNSA. This CDR3 region has 17 residues. The CDR3 spells CASSRFGSSGGDNEQFF. Written as DNA, the CDR3 is TGTGCCAGCAGCAGATTCGGGAGCAGCGGGGGCGACAATGAGCAGTTCTTC.

The CDR3 here is CASSLQGATEAFF. Here the CDR3 DNA reads TGCGCCAGCAGCTTGCAGGGCGCCACTGAAGCTTTCTTT. The V call is TRBV5-1, the J call TRBJ1-1; a possible D gene is TRBD1 (5 bases). Germline V gene lookup returns CDR1 SGHRS and CDR2 YFSETQ. The ends were cut back, 1 base at V and 4 bases at J, with 8 bases in the middle. CDR3 length: 13 amino acids.

The V and J genes are TRBV6-5 and TRBJ2-3, with D maybe TRBD2 (6 bases). CDR3 length: 15 amino acids. V was clipped by 7 bases and J by 1 base, with 15 bases between them. The germline CDR1 and CDR2 sequences are MNHEY and SVGAGI. The CDR3 nucleotides read TGTGCCAGCACCCCGGGACTTTTTCGCACAGATACGCAGTATTTT. Encoded protein: CASTPGLFRTDTQYF.

The V and J genes are TRBV5-1 and TRBJ1-3; D is possibly TRBD1 (5 bases). The CDR3 sequence is 18 residues long. Germline values: CDR1 SGHRS, CDR2 YFSETQ. V lost 0 bases and J lost 0, with 16 bases in between. The CDR3 sequence: CASSLGSGEPSSGNTIYF. The DNA for the CDR3 is TGCGCCAGCAGCTTGGGGTCGGGGGAGCCGAGCTCTGGAAACACCATATATTTT.

The chain has TRBV7-9 and TRBJ2-7; D possibly corresponds to TRBD2 (7 bases). Germline CDR1 is SEHNR and CDR2 is FQNEAQ (reference sequence). V was pared by 6 bases and J by 6 bases, with 15 bases between. The CDR3 has 13 residues. The CDR3 DNA is TGTGCCAGCAGACTAATAGGGGGGGCCGAGCAGTACTTC. Translating gives CASRLIGGAEQYF.

The chain joins TRBV7-9 to TRBJ2-1; possibly TRBD2 for D (6 bases). Germline assignment: CDR1 SEHNR and CDR2 FQNEAQ (reference sequence). V was cut by 5 bases and J by 9 bases, with 14 bases left in between. CDR3 size: 13 residues. The CDR3 reads CASSLGTWSEQFF. In DNA form, the CDR3 reads TGTGCCAGCAGCCTCGGGACTTGGAGTGAGCAGTTCTTC. Drawing the rest from reference TRBV7-9 and TRBJ2-1, the complete variable domain is DTGVSQNPRHKITKRGQNVTFRCDPISEHNRLYWYRQTLGQGPEFLTYFQNEAQLEKSRLLSDRFSAERPKGSFSTLEIQRTEQGDSAMYLCASSLGTWSEQFFGPGTRLTVL.

V usage is TRBV11-2 and J usage is TRBJ1-3; D is undetermined. The V end lost 1 base, the J end lost 0 bases, and 4 bases lay between the germline ends. CDR3 length: 14 residues. CDR1 SGHAT and CDR2 FQNNGV come from the germline V gene. The CDR3 bases are TGTGCCAGCAGCTTAGGCAGCTCTGGAAACACCATATATTTT. Encoded protein: CASSLGSSGNTIYF.

This rearrangement joins TRBV10-2 to TRBJ2-7; D remains unclear. The CDR3 totals 11 residues. Germline V gene sequence: CDR1 WSHSY, CDR2 SAAADI. Trimming removed 4 bases at V and 4 bases at J, with 5 bases between. As DNA, the CDR3 is TGCGCCAGCAGTGCTGAGTACGAGCAGTACTTC. Its protein is CASSAEYEQYF.

V is TRBV18 and J is TRBJ1-6, with 7 bases matching TRBD1. In germline, CDR1 is KGHSH, CDR2 LQKENI. The trim removed 3 bases at V and 9 bases at J, leaving 14 bases unmatched. The CDR3 length is 17 residues. The CDR3 region is CASSPSTGDSRGSPLHF. CDR3 DNA: TGTGCCAGCTCACCCTCTACAGGGGATTCCCGTGGTTCACCCCTCCACTTT.

The chain joins TRBV3-1 (or the pseudogene TRBV3-2) to TRBJ1-2, with TRBD1 identical over 7 bases. CDR3 length equals 16 residues. Germline CDR1 and CDR2: LGHDT and YNNKEL (reference sequence). V trimming: 4 bases; J trimming: 7 bases; junction bases outside the gene matches: 15. CDR3: CASSLATGYSGVGYTF. For the CDR3, the DNA is TGTGCCAGCAGCCTAGCGACAGGGTATTCGGGCGTTGGCTACACCTTC.

J is TRBJ2-1 and V is TRBV5-1; the D gene is possibly TRBD2 (5 bases). Germline V gene sequence: CDR1 SGHRS, CDR2 YFSETQ. Between the trimmed V and J ends, which lost 0 bases and 9 bases, there was a span of 16 bases. CDR3 length: 15 amino acids. The CDR3 reads CASSLAPLVGGEQFF. CDR3 in DNA: TGCGCCAGCAGCTTGGCTCCGCTGGTAGGAGGTGAGCAGTTCTTC.

V usage is TRBV2 and J usage is TRBJ2-1; 13 bases align to TRBD2. Germline-derived CDR1 and CDR2 are SNHLY and FYNNEI. The CDR3 spans 15 residues. The ends lost 2 bases at V and 8 bases at J; junction bases unmatched: 3. The CDR3 reads CASSETSGGADEQFF. For the CDR3, the DNA is TGTGCCAGCAGTGAAACTAGCGGGGGGGCCGATGAGCAGTTCTTC.

The chain uses TRBV14 and TRBJ2-2; D unclear. Trimming removed 4 bases from V and 5 bases from J, with 8 bases in between. Per germline, CDR1 SGHDN and CDR2 FVKESK. The CDR3 has 13 residues. CDR3 in DNA: TGTGCCAGCAGCCTAGCTTTAACCGGGGAGCTGTTTTTT. Translation gives CASSLALTGELFF.

The rearrangement uses TRBV5-8 and TRBJ2-1; 14 nucleotides line up with TRBD2. This CDR3 is 16 amino acids long. The germline CDR1 and CDR2 sequences are SGHTS and YDEGEE. J gave up 6 bases and V 3 bases, and 5 bases lay outside the gene matches. CDR3 nucleotides: TGTGCCAGCAGCTCCTCCGGGACTAGCGGGGGCAATGAGCAGTTCTTC. Translated: CASSSSGTSGGNEQFF.

The V call is TRBV5-1, the J call TRBJ1-2, with 7 nucleotides matching TRBD1. The CDR3 runs 14 residues. V gave up 4 bases and J gave up 4 bases; unmatched junction bases: 7. The germline CDR1 and CDR2 sequences are SGHRS and YFSETQ. The CDR3 protein is CASSMDRSLYGYTF. CDR3 sequence (DNA): TGCGCCAGCAGCATGGACAGGTCCCTCTATGGCTACACCTTC.

The chain links TRBV4-2 to TRBJ2-1, with TRBD2 identical over 13 bases. Germline V gives CDR1 LGHNA, CDR2 YNFKEQ. J was trimmed by 5 bases and V by 1 base; bases with no gene match: 2. The CDR3 extends over 16 amino acids. In DNA, the CDR3 is TGTGCCAGCAGCCAAGCGGGACTAGCGGGGAACAATGAGCAGTTCTTC. It specifies CASSQAGLAGNNEQFF.

This chain joins TRBV29-1 and TRBJ2-1; D is undetermined. The CDR3 loop spans 12 amino acids. V was trimmed by 4 bases and J by 2 bases, leaving 6 bases between them. CDR1 and CDR2 (germline): SQVTM, ANQGSEA. CDR3 bases: TGCAGCGTTGTTAGAACCTACAATGAGCAGTTCTTC. Translating gives CSVVRTYNEQFF.

The chain has TRBV6-1 and TRBJ1-4, with 7 bases aligning to TRBD1. The J segment lost 4 bases and the V segment lost 2 bases, leaving 4 bases of the junction unmatched. Germline assignment: CDR1 MNHNS and CDR2 SASEGT. The CDR3 extends over 15 amino acids. The CDR3 sequence: CASSEMGQRNEKLFF. CDR3 bases: TGTGCCAGCAGTGAAATGGGACAGCGTAATGAAAAACTGTTTTTT.